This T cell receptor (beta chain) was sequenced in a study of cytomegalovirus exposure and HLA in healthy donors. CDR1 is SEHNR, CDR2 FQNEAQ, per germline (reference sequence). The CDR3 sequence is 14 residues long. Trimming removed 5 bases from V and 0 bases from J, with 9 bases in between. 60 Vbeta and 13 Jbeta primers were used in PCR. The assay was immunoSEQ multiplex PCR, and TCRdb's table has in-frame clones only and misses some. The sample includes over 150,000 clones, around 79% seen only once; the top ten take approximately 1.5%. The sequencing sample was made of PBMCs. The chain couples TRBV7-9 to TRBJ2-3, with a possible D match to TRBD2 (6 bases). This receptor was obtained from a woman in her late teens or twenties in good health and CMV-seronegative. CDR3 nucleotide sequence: TGTGCCAGCAGCCCGGGGGATAGCACAGATACGCAGTATTTT. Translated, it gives CASSPGDSTDTQYF.